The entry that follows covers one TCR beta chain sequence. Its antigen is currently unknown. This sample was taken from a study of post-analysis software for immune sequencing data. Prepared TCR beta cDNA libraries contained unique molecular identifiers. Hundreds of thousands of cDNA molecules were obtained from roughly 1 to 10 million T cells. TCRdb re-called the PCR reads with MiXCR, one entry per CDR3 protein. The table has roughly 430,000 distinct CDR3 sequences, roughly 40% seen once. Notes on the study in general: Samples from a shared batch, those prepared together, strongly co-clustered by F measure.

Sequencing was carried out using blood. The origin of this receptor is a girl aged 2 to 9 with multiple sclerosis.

The CDR3 sequence: CASSITRTDTQYF. In DNA, the CDR3 is TGTGCCAGCAGCATAACTAGAACAGATACGCAGTATTTT. V gene TRBV7-8 combines with J gene TRBJ2-3, with TRBD2 as a possible D gene (5 bases). The CDR3 totals 13 residues. CDR1 and CDR2 (germline): SGHVS, FQNEAQ. The ends were cut back, 5 bases at V and 3 bases at J, with 9 bases in the middle. Looking up the rest from reference TRBV7-8 and TRBJ2-3 gives the full variable domain: GAGVSQSPRYKVAKRGQDVALRCDPISGHVSLFWYQQALGQGPEFLTYFQNEAQLDKSGLPSDRFFAERPEGSVSTLKIQRTQQEDSAVYLCASSITRTDTQYFGPGTRLTVL.